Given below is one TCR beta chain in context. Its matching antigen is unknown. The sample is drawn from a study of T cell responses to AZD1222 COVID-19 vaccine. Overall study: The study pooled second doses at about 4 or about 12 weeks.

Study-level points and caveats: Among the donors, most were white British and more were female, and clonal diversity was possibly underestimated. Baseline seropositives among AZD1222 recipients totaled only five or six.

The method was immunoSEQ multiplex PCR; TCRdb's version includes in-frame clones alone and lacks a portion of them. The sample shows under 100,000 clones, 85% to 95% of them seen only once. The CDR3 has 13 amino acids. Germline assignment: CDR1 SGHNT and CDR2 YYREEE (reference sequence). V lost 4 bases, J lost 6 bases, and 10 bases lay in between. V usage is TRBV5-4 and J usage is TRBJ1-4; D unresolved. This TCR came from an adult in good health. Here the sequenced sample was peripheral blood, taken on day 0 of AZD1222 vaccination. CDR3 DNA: TGTGCCAGCAGCCCCGGGGAGGATGAAAAACTGTTTTTT. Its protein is CASSPGEDEKLFF.